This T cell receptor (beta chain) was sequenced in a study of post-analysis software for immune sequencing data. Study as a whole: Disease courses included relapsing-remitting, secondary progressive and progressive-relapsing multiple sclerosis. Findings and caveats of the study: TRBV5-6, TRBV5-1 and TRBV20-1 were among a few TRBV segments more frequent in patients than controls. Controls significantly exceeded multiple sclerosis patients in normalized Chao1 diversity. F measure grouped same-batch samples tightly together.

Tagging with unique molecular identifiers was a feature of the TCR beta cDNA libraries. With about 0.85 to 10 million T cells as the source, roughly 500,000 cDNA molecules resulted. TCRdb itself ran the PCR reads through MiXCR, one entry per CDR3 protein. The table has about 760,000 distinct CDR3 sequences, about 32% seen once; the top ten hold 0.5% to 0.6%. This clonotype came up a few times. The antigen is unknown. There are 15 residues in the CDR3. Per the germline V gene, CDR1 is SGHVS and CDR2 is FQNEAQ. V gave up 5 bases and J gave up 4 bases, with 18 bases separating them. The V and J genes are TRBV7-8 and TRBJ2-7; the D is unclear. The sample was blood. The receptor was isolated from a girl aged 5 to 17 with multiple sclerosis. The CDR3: CASSDSPASPYEQYF. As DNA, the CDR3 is TGTGCCAGCAGCGACTCTCCGGCATCCCCTTACGAGCAGTACTTC.